This is a list of T cell receptor beta chains from one sample in a study of radiotherapy plus CTLA-4 blockade in lung cancer. The data were produced by immunoSEQ multiplex PCR, yet TCRdb's version contains in-frame clones alone and is incomplete. The profile shows some 32,000 clones, roughly four fifths of them singletons. The sequencing used peripheral blood, collected from a patient treated with radiotherapy plus ipilimumab. Every receptor here comes from a human donor with non-small cell lung cancer that progressed on radiotherapy plus ipilimumab. The CDR3 runs from the conserved cysteine through the conserved F or W. D genes are given only for firm matches. Only some rows state a clone size, as once, few, many or a class for expanded clones.

TRBJ1-5 | 17 | NA | TRBV4-1 | TRBD1 | CASSHDLGQGTNQPQHF | TGCGCCAGCAGCCACGACCTTGGACAGGGGACTAATCAGCCCCAGCATTTT
TRBJ2-1 | 18 | NA | TRBV7-2 | NA | CASSLGRVRLGTYNEQFF | TGTGCCAGCAGCTTAGGCCGGGTGCGACTGGGGACTTACAATGAGCAGTTCTTC
TRBJ2-3 | 13 | once | TRBV11-1 | TRBD2 | CASSLDGGDTQYF | TGTGCCAGCAGCTTAGACGGGGGGGATACGCAGTATTTT
TRBJ2-3 | 15 | few | TRBV19 | TRBD1 | CASSTSQGATDTQYF | TGTGCCAGTAGTACTTCCCAGGGGGCCACAGATACGCAGTATTTT
TRBJ2-7 | 16 | once | TRBV5-4 | TRBD2 | CASSLAKLAGMDEQYF | TGTGCCAGCAGCTTGGCGAAACTAGCGGGGATGGACGAGCAGTACTTC
TRBJ1-1 | 16 | NA | TRBV9 | TRBD1 | CASSGPRGRRDTEAFF | TGTGCCAGCAGCGGACCCAGGGGGCGGAGGGACACTGAAGCTTTCTTT
TRBJ1-2 | 16 | NA | TRBV27 | TRBD1 | CAARITGQGVSGGYTF | TGTGCCGCCCGTATAACTGGACAGGGGGTGAGTGGCGGCTACACCTTC
TRBJ1-6 | 13 | NA | TRBV30 | TRBD1 | CAWNGTGESPLHF | TGTGCCTGGAACGGGACAGGGGAATCACCCCTCCACTTT
TRBJ2-1 | 16 | NA | TRBV18 | NA | CASSPPVASSGNEQFF | TGTGCCAGCTCACCACCGGTAGCGAGTTCTGGTAATGAGCAGTTCTTC
TRBJ2-3 | 14 | NA | TRBV5-1 | TRBD2 | CASQTSSSTDTQYF | TGCGCCAGCCAGACTAGCTCTAGCACAGATACGCAGTATTTT
TRBJ1-3 | 15 | NA | TRBV9 | NA | CASSVGDRSGHTIYF | TGTGCCAGCAGCGTAGGCGACAGGTCGGGGCACACCATATATTTT
TRBJ2-7 | 11 | NA | TRBV2 | NA | CASSFNYEQYF | TGTGCCAGCAGCTTTAACTACGAGCAGTACTTC
TRBJ1-2 | 11 | NA | TRBV7-9 | NA | CASSLVDGYTF | TGTGCCAGCAGCCTCGTTGATGGCTACACCTTC
TRBJ2-1 | 15 | NA | TRBV6-5 | TRBD2 | CASSYVLAGGNEQFF | TGTGCCAGCAGTTACGTCCTAGCGGGGGGTAATGAGCAGTTCTTC
TRBJ1-2 | 13 | NA | TRBV19 | NA | CASHAAGQYGYTF | TGTGCCAGCCACGCGGCCGGACAGTACGGCTACACCTTC
TRBJ1-5 | 17 | NA | TRBV27 | NA | CASSLSWSPTSNQPQHF | TGTGCCAGCAGTTTATCCTGGAGTCCCACTAGCAATCAGCCCCAGCATTTT
TRBJ1-2 | 15 | NA | TRBV2 | TRBD1 | CASSDSSGGHDGYTF | TGTGCCAGCAGTGATTCGTCAGGGGGACACGATGGCTACACCTTC
TRBJ1-1 | 15 | few | TRBV7-2 | NA | CASSLDQGTTREAFF | TGTGCCAGCAGCTTAGATCAGGGAACGACAAGGGAAGCTTTCTTT
TRBJ2-2 | 15 | NA | TRBV5-1 | NA | CASSLAGTNTGELFF | TGCGCCAGCAGCTTGGCGGGGACGAACACCGGGGAGCTGTTTTTT
TRBJ1-1 | 13 | NA | TRBV6-1 | NA | CASSWRGIAEAFF | TGTGCCAGCAGTTGGCGGGGTATAGCTGAAGCTTTCTTT
TRBJ1-1 | 16 | NA | TRBV6-5 | TRBD1 | CASSYSPGGMNTEAFF | TGTGCCAGCAGTTACTCACCAGGGGGCATGAACACTGAAGCTTTCTTT